This TCR beta chain was found in a study of blood T cell repertoires in COVID-19. Across the whole study: Acute and convalescent COVID-19 samples came from the United States, Italy and Spain.

Germline V CDR1 and CDR2: WSHSY, SAAADI. V was trimmed by 3 bases and J by 0 bases, leaving 12 bases between them. The CDR3 consists of 16 residues. Original methodology: By means of reference gene primer amplification, nucleated cell counts were estimated. Produced via immunoSEQ multiplex PCR; TCRdb's table is partial and in-frame only. D and trimming come from the DNA, and the V and J calls and clone size come from that table. The table includes some 62,000 clones, more than 80% detected once. J is TRBJ2-1 and V is TRBV10-2, with TRBD2 as a possible D gene (5 bases). The sequence derives from a woman aged 80 or older with acute or convalescent COVID-19. Sequenced: peripheral blood. The CDR3 DNA is TGCGCCAGCAGTGATGGGAGCGCGAGCTCCTACAATGAGCAGTTCTTC. As protein: CASSDGSASSYNEQFF.